One and the same sample provided the 5 T cell receptor beta chains below, sequenced in a study of T cells after yellow fever vaccination. TCRdb re-derived calls from the 5' RACE reads in MiXCR, one entry per CDR3 protein. The sample has some 420,000 distinct CDR3 sequences; roughly a sixth are singletons. Sample: PBMCs, taken before the yellow fever booster vaccination. These receptors all come from a young man who received the YFV17D yellow fever vaccine.

This clonotype appeared a few times. The chain recombines TRBV27 with TRBJ1-2; no definite D call. This CDR3 comprises 13 residues. V was clipped by 0 bases and J by 9 bases, with 11 bases between them. Germline V gene data show CDR1 as MNHEY and CDR2 as SMNVEV (reference sequence). The DNA for the CDR3 is TGTGCCAGCAGTTTATCGAGTTTGACGAGCTACACCTTC. Protein: CASSLSSLTSYTF.

CDR3 sequence: CASSPVDRRVDEQFF. The DNA for the CDR3 is TGTGCCAGCAGCCCCGTAGACAGGCGCGTAGATGAGCAGTTCTTC. This rearrangement joins TRBV5-6 to TRBJ2-1, with a possible D match to TRBD1 (6 bases). The CDR3 extends over 15 amino acids. V lost 4 bases to trimming and J lost 8 bases, with 19 bases between them. Germline V gene lookup returns CDR1 SGHDT and CDR2 YYEEEE.

This clonotype was observed a handful of times. The chain is built from TRBV7-2 and TRBJ2-5, with D hard to call. CDR1 and CDR2 (germline): SGHTA, FQGNSA. CDR3 length: 13 residues. V was shortened by 5 bases and J by 7 bases, with 14 bases between the two germline ends. The CDR3 DNA sequence: TGTGCCAGCAGCCCGGCTATTTCGGGGACCCAGTACTTC. It is translated as CASSPAISGTQYF.

This clonotype was seen a handful of times. This chain links TRBV12-3 or TRBV12-4 with TRBJ2-5; D is uncertain. Trimming shortened V by 5 bases and J by 4 bases, and 11 bases separated the two germline ends. The CDR3 runs 13 residues. The CDR3 here is CASSPQSAETQYF. The CDR3 DNA follows: TGTGCCAGCAGTCCCCAGAGCGCAGAGACCCAGTACTTC.

V and J are TRBV5-6 and TRBJ2-5, with TRBD2 identical over 8 bases. CDR3 size: 14 residues. Germline V gene lookup returns CDR1 SGHDT and CDR2 YYEEEE. V shed 4 bases and J 5 bases; nucleotides not matched to a gene: 7. The CDR3 loop reads CASSGGRRRETQYF. The CDR3 nucleotides read TGTGCCAGCAGCGGCGGGAGGAGACGGGAGACCCAGTACTTC.